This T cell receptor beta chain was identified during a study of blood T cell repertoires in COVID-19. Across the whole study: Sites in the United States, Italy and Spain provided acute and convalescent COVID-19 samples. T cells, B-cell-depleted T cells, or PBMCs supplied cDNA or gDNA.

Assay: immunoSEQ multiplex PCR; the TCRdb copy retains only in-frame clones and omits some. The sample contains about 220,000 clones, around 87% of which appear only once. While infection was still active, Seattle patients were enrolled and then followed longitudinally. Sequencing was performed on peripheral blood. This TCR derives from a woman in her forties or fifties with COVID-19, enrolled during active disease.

The CDR3 sequence is CASSADRVPYEQYV. In nucleotides, the CDR3 is TGTGCCAGCAGCGCGGACAGGGTCCCCTACGAGCAGTACGTC. J is TRBJ2-7 and V is TRBV5-5; TRBD1 matches 8 bases. This CDR3 is built from 14 residues. Per the germline V gene, CDR1 is SGHKS and CDR2 is YYEKEE (reference sequence). The V and J ends lost 4 bases and 2 bases, in that order; junction bases with no gene match: 5.